Listed here are 12 T cell receptor beta chains from one sample, sequenced in a study of shared clonotypes between healthy human individuals. The method was immunoSEQ multiplex PCR; TCRdb's version includes in-frame clones alone and lacks a portion of them. The sample includes about 660,000 clones, 74% of them seen just once. Sample: memory CD4+ T cells sorted from blood. Noted subset: CD45RA-negative fraction. The receptors were sampled from a woman in her 30s in good health.

V gene TRBV28 combines with J gene TRBJ2-3; D may be TRBD1 (5 bases). CDR1 is MDHEN and CDR2 is SYDVKM in the germline V gene. V gave up 5 bases and J gave up 6 bases, with 15 bases separating them. CDR3 size: 14 residues. Written as DNA, the CDR3 is TGTGCCAGCAGTCCCACAGACAGTCGGGATACGCAGTATTTT. Protein: CASSPTDSRDTQYF.

Concerning this clone itself: Other DNA sequences in the same sample also yield this CDR3. CDR3 amino acids: CASSVQSSGNTIYF. CDR3 in DNA: TGTGCCAGCAGCGTCCAGAGTTCTGGAAACACCATATATTTT. The chain employs TRBV9 and TRBJ1-3; the D is unclear. The CDR3 length is 14 residues. Germline CDR1 reads SGDLS; CDR2 reads YYNGEE. The V gene lost 2 bases and the J gene lost 1 base, with 7 bases spanning the gap. The whole variable domain, remainder taken from reference TRBV9 and TRBJ1-3, is DSGVTQTPKHLITATGQRVTLRCSPRSGDLSVYWYQQSLDQGLQFLIQYYNGEERAKGNILERFSAQQFPDLHSELNLSSLELGDSALYFCASSVQSSGNTIYFGEGSWLTVV.

In its sample, this clone was seen once. The chain has TRBV18 and TRBJ1-1; the match to TRBD1 covers 7 bases. Germline loops: CDR1 KGHSH, CDR2 LQKENI. The CDR3 consists of 13 residues. With 4 bases clipped from V and 6 bases from J, the junction kept 5 bases outside the gene matches. The CDR3 DNA sequence: TGTGCCAGCTCACTCCGGGACAGTGCTGAAGCTTTCTTT. Translating gives CASSLRDSAEAFF.

The V and J genes are TRBV5-1 and TRBJ2-5, with 8 bases lining up with TRBD2. The germline gives CDR1 SGHRS, CDR2 YFSETQ. The CDR3 is made up of 15 amino acids. The V and J ends lost 6 bases and 5 bases, in that order; junction bases with no gene match: 12. This CDR3 reads CASTSRAGVEETQYF. The CDR3 DNA sequence: TGCGCCAGCACTTCAAGAGCGGGAGTGGAGGAGACCCAGTACTTC.

This chain links TRBV5-1 with TRBJ2-7; 9 bases are shared with TRBD1. Trimming removed 2 bases from V and 6 bases from J; junction bases left unmatched: 18. CDR1 SGHRS and CDR2 YFSETQ come from the germline V gene. The CDR3 is 18 amino acids. As DNA, the CDR3 is TGCGCCAGCAGCTTACATACTTCCGGGACAGGGAAATTCTTCGAGCAGTACTTC. Residues: CASSLHTSGTGKFFEQYF.

V usage is TRBV5-1 and J usage is TRBJ2-1; 7 nucleotides match TRBD2. Per the germline V gene, CDR1 is SGHRS and CDR2 is YFSETQ. This CDR3 comprises 15 residues. With V trimmed by 3 bases and J by 2 bases, 5 bases remained unmatched. The CDR3 loop reads CASSWTGTTYNEQFF. CDR3 coding DNA: TGCGCCAGCAGCTGGACCGGGACTACCTACAATGAGCAGTTCTTC.

V and J are TRBV6-6 and TRBJ1-4, with D perhaps matching TRBD1 (5 bases). The germline V gene encodes CDR1 MNHNY and CDR2 SVGAGI (reference sequence). V was trimmed by 5 bases and J by 7 bases, leaving 8 bases between them. The CDR3 runs to 12 residues. CDR3 nucleotide sequence: TGTGCCAGCAGTCGCCAGGGTGAAAAACTGTTTTTT. This gives the protein CASSRQGEKLFF.

Here the CDR3 DNA reads TGCGCCAGCAGCTTGGTTCCCGAAAGCACAGATACGCAGTATTTT. Encoded protein: CASSLVPESTDTQYF. The chain employs TRBV5-1 and TRBJ2-3; no firm D call. This CDR3 contains 15 residues. V was cut by 0 bases and J by 0 bases, with 8 bases left in between. The germline V gene has CDR1 SGHRS and CDR2 YFSETQ.

The CDR3 nucleotides read TGTGCCAGCAACCCGACCGGGACTAGCGGGAGGAACGAGCAGTACTTC. It specifies CASNPTGTSGRNEQYF. V usage is TRBV27 and J usage is TRBJ2-7, with 15 bases aligning to TRBD2. V lost 7 bases to trimming and J lost 5 bases; unmatched junction nucleotides: 9. This CDR3 region has 16 residues. Germline V CDR1 and CDR2: MNHEY, SMNVEV (reference sequence).

V and J are TRBV30 and TRBJ1-2; D is ambiguous. Per the germline V gene, CDR1 is GTSNPN and CDR2 is SVGIG (reference sequence). Trimming pared 1 base from V and 0 bases from J, leaving 9 bases between. This CDR3 has 14 residues. This chain's CDR3 is CAWSGGRANYGYTF. CDR3 nucleotide sequence: TGTGCCTGGAGTGGGGGTAGAGCTAACTATGGCTACACCTTC.

V gene TRBV30 combines with J gene TRBJ2-2; 9 nucleotides align to TRBD1. Germline V gene data show CDR1 as GTSNPN and CDR2 as SVGIG (reference sequence). CDR3 length: 13 residues. V was clipped by 4 bases and J by 6 bases; unmatched bases: 3. In DNA, the CDR3 is TGTGCCTGGACGGGACAGGGAGCCGGGGAGCTGTTTTTT. This translates into CAWTGQGAGELFF.

This clone was picked up a small number of times. Given a much more abundant clone one base away, this may be a read error. The CDR3 region has the DNA TGTGCCAGCAGCCCCGGGACCAACACAGATACGCAGTATTTT. Its translation is CASSPGTNTDTQYF. The chain joins TRBV21-1 to TRBJ2-3. TRBV21-1 is shown as a pseudogene. The CDR3 loop spans 14 amino acids.